These 23 T cell receptor beta chains were sequenced from one sample in a study of regulatory T cells in long-lasting Graves disease (dated by TCRdb to about 2021). Library prep was done by multiplex PCR. The data were produced on an Illumina HiSeq 4000. iRepertoire HTBI primers and Arm-PCR amplification of CDR3 regions were used to construct TCR beta libraries. TCRdb applied fastp at Q25 and MiXCR to the public reads, then kept only in-frame beta chains. Rows are unified per CDR3 protein, each entry keeping the most common DNA and genes. Across this sample there are a few hundred thousand distinct CDR3 sequences, with under 25% seen only once. The ten top clones hold around 13% of the sample. The time point label on this specimen signifies: persistent/refractory GD, antithyroid drugs over 5 years with positive TRAb. For both TCR sequencing and RNA sequencing, RNA was extracted from PBMCs in TRIzol.

Source: peripheral blood mononuclear cells (PBMCs), taken when the disease was refractory, from a patient treated with antithyroid drugs. Source of these receptors: a female donor with Graves disease.

The chain carries TRBV28 and TRBJ1-5, with 7 bases lining up with TRBD1. CDR3 length equals 16 residues. CDR1 MDHEN and CDR2 SYDVKM come from the germline V gene. V was clipped by 5 bases and J by 1 base; unmatched bases: 8. This CDR3 reads CASSAPGQRSNQPQHF. CDR3 nucleotide sequence: TGTGCCAGCAGTGCCCCGGGACAGCGGAGCAATCAGCCCCAGCATTTT.

This chain uses TRBV7-8 with TRBJ1-1, with 8 bases lining up with TRBD1. Germline CDR1 is SGHVS and CDR2 is FQNEAQ. After removal of 3 bases from V and 3 bases from J, the junction contained 15 bases not matched to a gene. The CDR3 is 18 residues long. The CDR3 nucleotides are TGTGCCAGCAGCTTGTTGGACAGGGCGTATCGGTTGGACACTGAAGCTTTCTTT. Translation: CASSLLDRAYRLDTEAFF.

J is TRBJ2-3 and V is TRBV20-1, with 9 bases lining up with TRBD2. Trimming at V came to 4 bases and at J to 4 bases, leaving 9 bases not matched to a gene. Germline V gene lookup returns CDR1 DFQATT and CDR2 SNEGSKA (reference sequence). This CDR3 region has 15 residues. In DNA, the CDR3 is TGCAGTGCTACCCCAACGCGGGGGGGTGCAGATACGCAGTATTTT. Its protein is CSATPTRGGADTQYF.

This CDR3 reads CSARMQGRTANYGYTF. CDR3 bases: TGCAGTGCTAGGATGCAGGGGCGTACTGCTAACTATGGCTACACCTTC. The V call is TRBV20-1, the J call TRBJ1-2; TRBD1 is a possible D gene (6 bases). The V and J ends lost 3 bases and 0 bases respectively, with 17 bases between them. Germline CDR1 is DFQATT and CDR2 is SNEGSKA (reference sequence). This CDR3 has 16 residues.

This clonotype was recorded at least ten times. The rearrangement uses TRBV7-6 and TRBJ2-7; D perhaps matches TRBD1 (6 bases). The CDR3 has 15 amino acids. V lost 5 bases and J 3 bases, leaving 17 bases between the germline ends. CDR1 and CDR2 from the germline V gene are SGHVS and FNYEAQ. Here the CDR3 DNA reads TGTGCCAGCAGCCCCGACAGGCTTAGGGTCTACGAGCAGTACTTC. The encoded protein is CASSPDRLRVYEQYF. Drawing the rest from reference TRBV7-6 and TRBJ2-7, the complete variable domain is GAGVSQSPRYKVTKRGQDVALRCDPISGHVSLYWYRQALGQGPEFLTYFNYEAQQDKSGLPNDRFSAERPEGSISTLTIQRTEQRDSAMYRCASSPDRLRVYEQYFGPGTRLTVT.

This clonotype was found many times. V gene TRBV11-2 combines with J gene TRBJ2-5, with D perhaps assigned TRBD1 or TRBD2 (5 bases each). Trimming took off 4 bases at V and 2 bases at J, with 11 bases between the two ends. The CDR3 spans 14 residues. Germline lookup yields CDR1 SGHAT and CDR2 FQNNGV. The CDR3 DNA reads TGTGCCAGCAGCTATACGGGGCCTCAAGAGACCCAGTACTTC. Encoded protein: CASSYTGPQETQYF.

V gene TRBV20-1 combines with J gene TRBJ1-4; no reliable D call. Germline CDR1 is DFQATT and CDR2 is SNEGSKA (reference sequence). This CDR3 comprises 14 residues. V dropped 5 bases and J dropped 3 bases, with 13 bases sitting between them. The CDR3, as DNA: TGCAGTGCTTCCCCGGTGGGCCCTAATGAAAAACTGTTTTTT. This codes for CSASPVGPNEKLFF.

The chain couples TRBV6-2 or TRBV6-3 to TRBJ2-2; 9 bases fit TRBD1. The CDR3 consists of 15 residues. With V trimmed by 5 bases and J by 5 bases, 6 bases remained unmatched. In germline, CDR1 is MNHEY, CDR2 SVGEGT. CDR3 in amino acids: CASSDWDRVTGELFF. The CDR3 nucleotides are TGTGCCAGCAGTGATTGGGACAGGGTTACCGGGGAGCTGTTTTTT.

The rearrangement links TRBV12-3 or TRBV12-4 to TRBJ2-2; 9 nucleotides agree with TRBD2. The CDR3 covers 17 residues. Trimming at V came to 1 base and at J to 2 bases, leaving 5 bases not matched to a gene. The CDR3 reads CASSLGAGGTNTGELFF. The CDR3 DNA reads TGTGCCAGCAGTTTAGGAGCGGGGGGAACAAACACCGGGGAGCTGTTTTTT.

V usage is TRBV6-1 and J usage is TRBJ2-7; 12 bases fit TRBD1. Trimming removed 2 bases from V and 9 bases from J; junction bases left unmatched: 11. The length of the CDR3 is 16 residues. From germline, CDR1 is MNHNS and CDR2 SASEGT. CDR3 sequence: CASSEFWGTGGNVQYF. DNA for the CDR3: TGTGCCAGCAGTGAATTCTGGGGGACAGGGGGCAACGTGCAGTACTTC.

The chain couples TRBV6-2 or TRBV6-3 to TRBJ1-6; D is undetermined. Trimming took off 4 bases at V and 6 bases at J, with 16 bases between the two ends. This CDR3 is 16 amino acids long. The germline V gene has CDR1 MNHEY and CDR2 SVGEGT. CDR3 sequence: CASSLGSSAANSPLHF. In DNA, the CDR3 is TGTGCCAGCAGTTTGGGATCTTCGGCTGCTAATTCACCCCTCCACTTT.

This clonotype occurred once. A far larger clone is a single base away, which makes a read error likely. The chain uses TRBV6-9 and TRBJ1-1, with TRBD1 identical over 7 bases. CDR1 and CDR2 from the germline V gene are MNHGY and SVAAGI. The CDR3 runs 14 residues. The CDR3 DNA reads as TGTGCCAGCAGCAGCAGGGGGGCGAACACTAAAGCTTTCTTT. Translation: CASSSRGANTKAFF.

V is TRBV20-1 and J is TRBJ2-2, with D possibly TRBD1 on 6 matching bases. CDR1 and CDR2 (germline): DFQATT, SNEGSKA (reference sequence). The CDR3 totals 15 residues. V was shortened by 6 bases and J by 1 base, with 15 bases between the two germline ends. This chain's CDR3 is CSALSRGKNTGELFF. The CDR3 DNA follows: TGCAGTGCCCTCTCAAGGGGGAAGAACACCGGGGAGCTGTTTTTT.

In its sample, this clonotype was seen many times. CDR3 region: CASRPTRSSYEQYF. The CDR3 nucleotides are TGTGCCAGCAGGCCAACAAGGAGCTCCTACGAGCAGTACTTC. V usage is TRBV3-1 and J usage is TRBJ2-7, with D unresolved. Germline CDR1 reads LGHDT; CDR2 reads YNNKEL (reference sequence). V was pared by 6 bases and J by 0 bases, with 12 bases between. This CDR3 comprises 14 residues.

The gene calls are TRBV7-2 and TRBJ1-6; 9 bases map to TRBD1. The ends lost 5 bases at V and 13 bases at J; junction bases unmatched: 6. CDR3 length: 13 residues. From germline, CDR1 is SGHTA and CDR2 FQGNSA. The CDR3 coding sequence is TGTGCCAGCAGCCCGGGACAGGGTTTTCCCCTCCACTTT. Its translation is CASSPGQGFPLHF. Full variable domain (outside the CDR3, taken from reference TRBV7-2 and TRBJ1-6): GAGVSQSPSNKVTEKGKDVELRCDPISGHTALYWYRQSLGQGLEFLIYFQGNSAPDKSGLPSDRFSAERTGGSVSTLTIQRTQQEDSAVYLCASSPGQGFPLHFGNGTRLTVT.

This clonotype has only a few counts. The rearrangement uses TRBV28 and TRBJ1-1; 12 bases map to TRBD1. Per germline, CDR1 MDHEN and CDR2 SYDVKM. CDR3 size: 16 residues. J was trimmed by 6 bases and V by 2 bases; bases with no gene match: 7. CDR3 loop: CASSLTGTGGYAEAFF. The CDR3 nucleotides are TGTGCCAGCAGTTTAACAGGGACAGGGGGCTACGCTGAAGCTTTCTTT.

To note about this clonotype: A read error may explain this, as a much larger clone is one base away. CDR3 residues: CASSFTRRETQYF. CDR3 DNA: TGTGCCAGCAGTTTTACCAGGAGAGAGACCCAGTACTTC. The V gene is TRBV12-3 or TRBV12-4, the J gene TRBJ2-5; D not resolved. V lost 3 bases and J 4 bases, leaving 9 bases between the germline ends. The CDR3 spans 13 residues.

This clonotype has just one count. The rearrangement joins TRBV9 to TRBJ1-2, with 9 bases lining up with TRBD1. The CDR3 contains 15 residues. V lost 4 bases and J lost 6; bases outside the gene matches: 10. Per the germline V gene, CDR1 is SGDLS and CDR2 is YYNGEE. The CDR3 DNA reads TGTGCCAGCAGCCCCCGGACAGGGGAGGACCATGGCTACACCTTC. Its translation: CASSPRTGEDHGYTF.

This clonotype appeared a few times. The chain carries TRBV7-3 and TRBJ2-2; 9 positions agree with TRBD1. This CDR3 spans 17 amino acids. The V gene end was trimmed by 1 base and the J gene end by 3 bases; junction bases not matched to a gene: 6. Germline V CDR1 and CDR2: SGHTA, FQGTGA. The CDR3 DNA sequence: TGTGCCAGCAGCTTAAGTCGGGACAGGGTTTACACCGGGGAGCTGTTTTTT. Translation gives CASSLSRDRVYTGELFF.

The sample holds many counts of this clonotype. The V gene is TRBV11-3, the J gene TRBJ1-4; D call uncertain. Trimming removed 3 bases at V and 6 bases at J, with 14 bases between. There are 15 residues in the CDR3. CDR1 SGHNT and CDR2 YENEEA come from the germline V gene. In nucleotides, the CDR3 is TGTGCCAGCAGCTTGGAGTGGACCCGGGATGAAAAACTGTTTTTT. This gives the protein CASSLEWTRDEKLFF.

V is TRBV7-9 and J is TRBJ2-2; the D gene is possibly TRBD1 (5 bases). The CDR3 length is 14 residues. The V end lost 5 bases, the J end lost 6 bases, and 13 bases lay between the germline ends. Germline values: CDR1 SEHNR, CDR2 FQNEAQ (reference sequence). The CDR3 sequence is CASSQNAGSGELFF. Here the CDR3 DNA reads TGTGCCAGCAGCCAAAACGCAGGGTCCGGGGAGCTGTTTTTT.

This clonotype was observed many times. The rearrangement uses TRBV2 and TRBJ1-2; D gene ambiguous. V lost 2 bases, J lost 8 bases, and 15 bases lay in between. Germline CDR1 reads SNHLY; CDR2 reads FYNNEI. The CDR3 has 14 residues. The DNA of the CDR3 is TGTGCCAGCAGTGAAACGGATTTATCCGGAGGCTACACCTTC. Protein sequence: CASSETDLSGGYTF. Variable domain in full (rest from reference TRBV2 and TRBJ1-2): EPEVTQTPSHQVTQMGQEVILRCVPISNHLYFYWYRQILGQKVEFLVSFYNNEISEKSEIFDDQFSVERPDGSNFTLKIRSTKLEDSAMYFCASSETDLSGGYTFGSGTRLTVV.

V gene TRBV14 combines with J gene TRBJ2-2; tentative D call: TRBD2 (5 bases). The ends were cut back, 0 bases at V and 13 bases at J, with 9 bases in the middle. In germline, CDR1 is SGHDN, CDR2 FVKESK. This CDR3 spans 12 amino acids. The CDR3 nucleotides are TGTGCCAGCAGCCAAGACCAAGGGAGGCTGTTTTTT. It codes for CASSQDQGRLFF.